Listed below are T cell receptor beta chains from one sample, sequenced in a study of T cells in tuberculosis. Assay used: immunoSEQ multiplex PCR; TCRdb lists only in-frame clones, some missing. The sample lists approximately 60,000 clones, 65% to 90% occurring once. The sequenced material came from CD1b-GMM tetramer-negative cells sorted from PBMCs. These receptors were collected from an adult woman with latent tuberculosis. Each CDR3 is given with its conserved first and last residue. A D gene is named only where the DNA matches it firmly. Expanded clones are given a class, and other clones once, few, many or no size at all.

abundance: -
d_gene: -
v_gene: TRBV10-3
j_gene: TRBJ2-3
CDR3nt: TGTGCCATCAGTGAAGGGACAAACATGGGGTCCACAGATACGCAGTATTTT
CDR3aa: CAISEGTNMGSTDTQYF

abundance: -
d_gene: TRBD2
v_gene: TRBV6-5
j_gene: TRBJ2-7
CDR3nt: TGTGCCAGCAGTTACTTAGCTAGCGGGGGCTACGAGCAGTACTTC
CDR3aa: CASSYLASGGYEQYF

abundance: -
d_gene: -
v_gene: TRBV6-1
j_gene: TRBJ2-7
CDR3nt: TGTGCCAGCAGTGAAGGTGGGTCGGAGTACGAGCAGTACTTC
CDR3aa: CASSEGGSEYEQYF

abundance: -
d_gene: -
v_gene: TRBV6-6
j_gene: TRBJ1-1
CDR3nt: TGTGCCAGCAGCCTGGGGGACTGGACTGAAGCTTTCTTT
CDR3aa: CASSLGDWTEAFF

abundance: few
d_gene: TRBD1
v_gene: TRBV6-4
j_gene: TRBJ1-6
CDR3nt: TGTGCCAGCCGACAGGGGTCCGGTTCACCCCTCCACTTT
CDR3aa: CASRQGSGSPLHF

abundance: -
d_gene: TRBD2
v_gene: TRBV5-6
j_gene: TRBJ2-2
CDR3nt: TGTGCCAGCAGCTTGAGGACTAGCGGGAGGGGGACCGGGGAGCTGTTTTTT
CDR3aa: CASSLRTSGRGTGELFF

abundance: -
d_gene: -
v_gene: TRBV6-5
j_gene: TRBJ1-6
CDR3nt: TGTGCCAGCAGTTACTCGGGGGCCTATAATTCCCCCCTCCACTTT
CDR3aa: CASSYSGAYNSPLHF

abundance: -
d_gene: -
v_gene: TRBV27
j_gene: TRBJ1-6
CDR3nt: TGTGCCAGCAGGCCCCGGACAGCCAATAATTCACCCCTCCACTTT
CDR3aa: CASRPRTANNSPLHF

abundance: -
d_gene: -
v_gene: TRBV7-3
j_gene: TRBJ2-3
CDR3nt: TGTGCCAGCAGCTCCGACTCTACAGATACGCAGTATTTT
CDR3aa: CASSSDSTDTQYF

abundance: -
d_gene: -
v_gene: TRBV7-9
j_gene: TRBJ2-7
CDR3nt: TGTGCCAGCAGCTTAAGCATCAACGAGCAGTACTTC
CDR3aa: CASSLSINEQYF

abundance: -
d_gene: TRBD1
v_gene: TRBV18
j_gene: TRBJ2-5
CDR3nt: TGTGCCAGCTCACCGGGACAGGGAGGAGAGACCCAGTACTTC
CDR3aa: CASSPGQGGETQYF

abundance: once
d_gene: TRBD2
v_gene: TRBV7-8
j_gene: TRBJ2-7
CDR3nt: TGTGCCAGCAGCTTAAAAACGGGGGGAGAGCAGTACTTC
CDR3aa: CASSLKTGGEQYF

abundance: -
d_gene: -
v_gene: TRBV7-9
j_gene: TRBJ1-1
CDR3nt: TGTGCCAGCAGTGGACAGCTTAATAGGGACACTGAAGCTTTCTTT
CDR3aa: CASSGQLNRDTEAFF